This T cell receptor beta chain came from a study of cytomegalovirus exposure and HLA in healthy donors. PCR amplification relied on 60 Vbeta primers (plus 13 Jbeta primers). Some clones are missing from TCRdb's copy, which holds only in-frame ones; the method was immunoSEQ multiplex PCR. The sample shows roughly 130,000 clones, under 85% of them seen only once. The study's findings and limits: Most of the TCR beta V segments (in an earlier analysis) were productive either about 87% or about 30% of the time. Reportedly, diagnosis of cytomegalovirus status by the classifier showed high specificity and sensitivity.

For this clone: Its antigen is still unknown.

Sequenced sample: PBMCs. The sequence derives from a woman aged 45 to 65 in good health and CMV-seropositive.

CDR3 region: CASSLLNIDSPLHF. The CDR3 nucleotides read TGTGCCAGCAGTTTATTAAACATCGATTCACCCCTCCACTTT. The chain is built from TRBV27 and TRBJ1-6, with D unclear. The CDR3 covers 14 residues. The V gene's germline CDR1 is MNHEY and CDR2 SMNVEV (reference sequence). V lost 1 base and J 8 bases, leaving 9 bases between the germline ends.